This T cell receptor beta chain was sequenced for a study of T cell changes during pregnancy in multiple sclerosis. The CDR3 contains 15 residues. V shed 0 bases and J shed 6 bases, with 12 bases lying between them. Germline CDR1 reads MNHNY; CDR2 reads SVGAGI (reference sequence). Clones were sequenced by immunoSEQ multiplex PCR, and TCRdb holds only the in-frame ones, with some missing. The repertoire has approximately 41,000 clones, about 95% of them found once; the top ten carry about 0.39%. The clonotype comes from a female donor with multiple sclerosis, enrolled in a pregnancy study. V usage is TRBV6-6 and J usage is TRBJ1-5, with a tentative D call TRBD1 (6 bases). The sample in question was CD4+ T cells from peripheral blood mononuclear cells, obtained in the second trimester of pregnancy. This chain's CDR3 is CASSYSRDIPQPQHF. In DNA form, the CDR3 reads TGTGCCAGCAGTTACTCGAGGGACATCCCTCAGCCCCAGCATTTT.